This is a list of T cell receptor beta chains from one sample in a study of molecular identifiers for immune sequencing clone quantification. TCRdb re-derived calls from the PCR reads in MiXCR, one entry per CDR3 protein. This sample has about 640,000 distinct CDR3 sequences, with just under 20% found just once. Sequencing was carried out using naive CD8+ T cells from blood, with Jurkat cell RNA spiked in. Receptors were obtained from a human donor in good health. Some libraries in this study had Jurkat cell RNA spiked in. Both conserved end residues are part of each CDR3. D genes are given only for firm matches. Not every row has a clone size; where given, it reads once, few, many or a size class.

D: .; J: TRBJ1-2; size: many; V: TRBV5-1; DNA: TGCGCCAGCAGCTTGGAATCCCCTAACTATGGCTACACCTTC; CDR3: CASSLESPNYGYTF
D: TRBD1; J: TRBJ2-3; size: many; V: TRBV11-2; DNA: TGTGCCAGTACGGGGACAGTCACAGATACGCAGTATTTT; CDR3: CASTGTVTDTQYF
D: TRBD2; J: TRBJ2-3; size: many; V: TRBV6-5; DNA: TGTGCCAGCAGTCTCTTGGGACTAGACACAGATACGCAGTATTTT; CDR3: CASSLLGLDTDTQYF
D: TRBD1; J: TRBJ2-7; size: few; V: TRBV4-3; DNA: TGCGCCAGCAGCCAAGATCGGATCGGGACAGGGGTCTTCTACGAGCAGTACTTC; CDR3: CASSQDRIGTGVFYEQYF
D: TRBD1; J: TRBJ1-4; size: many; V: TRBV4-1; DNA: TGCGCCAGCAGCCAAGACCGGGACAGGGGGCTAAGTAATGAAAAACTGTTTTTT; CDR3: CASSQDRDRGLSNEKLFF
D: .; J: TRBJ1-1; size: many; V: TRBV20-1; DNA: TGCAGTGCTTTAGAACGGGTCACTGAAGCTTTCTTT; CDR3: CSALERVTEAFF
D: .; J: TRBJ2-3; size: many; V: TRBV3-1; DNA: TGTGCCAGCAGCCAAGTTAACTGGGATACGCAGTATTTT; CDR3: CASSQVNWDTQYF
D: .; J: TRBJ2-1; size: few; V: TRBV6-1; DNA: TGTGCCAGCAGTGGTTACGGAGACTACAATGAGCAGTTCTTC; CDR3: CASSGYGDYNEQFF
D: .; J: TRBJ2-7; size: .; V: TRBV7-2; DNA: TGTGCCAGCAGCCTCTTAGGGGCTCACGAGCGGTACTTC; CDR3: CASSLLGAHERYF
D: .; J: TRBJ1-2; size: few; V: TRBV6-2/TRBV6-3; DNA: TGTGCCAGCAGCCCAGAGACTTTTCTTAACTATGGCAACACCTTC; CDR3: CASSPETFLNYGNTF
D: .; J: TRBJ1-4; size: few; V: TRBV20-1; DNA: TGCGGTGCTAGAGATTATTTTGGAGAACGTAATGAAAAACTGTTTTTT; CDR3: CGARDYFGERNEKLFF
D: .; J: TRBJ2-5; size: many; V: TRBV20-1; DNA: TGCAGTGCCTTAGACGGACTCCAAGAGACCCAGTACTTC; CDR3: CSALDGLQETQYF
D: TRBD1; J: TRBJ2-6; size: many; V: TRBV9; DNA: TGTGCCAGCAGCGTGACAGGGGGGCTGGGGGCCAACGTCCTGACTTTC; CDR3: CASSVTGGLGANVLTF
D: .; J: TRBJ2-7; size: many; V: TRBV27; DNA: TGTGCCAGCAGTGCTCGGGGACCCGGCTCCTACGAGCAGTACTTC; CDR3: CASSARGPGSYEQYF
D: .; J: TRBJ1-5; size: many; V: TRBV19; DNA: TGTGCCAGTAGTACCGGGACACCGAATCAGCCCCAGCATTTT; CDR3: CASSTGTPNQPQHF
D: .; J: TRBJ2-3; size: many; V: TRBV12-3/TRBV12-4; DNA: TGTGCCAGCAGTTTAAGTATTGCGGGGACGCAGTATTTT; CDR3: CASSLSIAGTQYF
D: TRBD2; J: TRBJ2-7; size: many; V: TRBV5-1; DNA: TGCGCCAGCAGCTTGGAACGGGAGGGGAACGAGCAGTACTTC; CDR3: CASSLEREGNEQYF
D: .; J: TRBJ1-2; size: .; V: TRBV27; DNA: TGTGCCAGCAGTTCGAACCGGGACATCGTTAACTATGGCTACACCTTC; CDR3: CASSSNRDIVNYGYTF
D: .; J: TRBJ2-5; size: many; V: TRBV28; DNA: TGTGCCAGCAGTTTATGGGGGGGCGCGGAATACCAAGAGACCCAGTACTTC; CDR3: CASSLWGGAEYQETQYF
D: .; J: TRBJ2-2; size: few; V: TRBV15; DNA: TGTGCCACCAGCAGAGATAGGGTCGCCCCTTGGCCCGGGGAGCTGTTTTTT; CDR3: CATSRDRVAPWPGELFF
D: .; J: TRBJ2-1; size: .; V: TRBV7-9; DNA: TGTGCCAGCAGCTTATCCGGGGGCACCTTAGAAAGTGAGCAGTTCTTC; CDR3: CASSLSGGTLESEQFF
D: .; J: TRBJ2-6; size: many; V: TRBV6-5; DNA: TGTGCCAGCAGACCTGCTTGGGGGCGCGAGGATCCTGGGGCCAACGTCCTGACTTTC; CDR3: CASRPAWGREDPGANVLTF
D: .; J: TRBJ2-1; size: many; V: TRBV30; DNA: TGTGCCTGGAGTCCCTTTTTGGGGGGCACCTACAATGAGCAGTTCTTC; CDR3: CAWSPFLGGTYNEQFF
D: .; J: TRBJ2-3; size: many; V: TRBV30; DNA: TGTGCCTGGAGTGTCCCAGGGACAGATACGCAGTATTTT; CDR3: CAWSVPGTDTQYF
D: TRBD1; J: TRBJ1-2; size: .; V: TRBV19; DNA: TGTGCCAGAAGTATATTGGGACAGATTGCCCATGGCTACACCTTC; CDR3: CARSILGQIAHGYTF
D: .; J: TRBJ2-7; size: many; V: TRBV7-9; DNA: TGTGCCAGCAGCTCGGAAGGGCCAACGGGAACATCCTACGAGCAGTACTTC; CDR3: CASSSEGPTGTSYEQYF
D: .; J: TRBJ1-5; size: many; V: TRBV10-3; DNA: TGTGCCATCAGTGAGTCCCTGGTGGACAATCAGCCCCAGCATTTT; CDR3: CAISESLVDNQPQHF
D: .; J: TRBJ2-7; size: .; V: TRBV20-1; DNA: TGCAGTGCTATCCACAGGTTTTCCTACGAGCAGTACTTC; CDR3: CSAIHRFSYEQYF
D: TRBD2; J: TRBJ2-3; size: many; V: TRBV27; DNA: TGTGCCAGCAGTTTATTGACTAGCGCCCCCACAGATACGCAGTATTTT; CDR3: CASSLLTSAPTDTQYF
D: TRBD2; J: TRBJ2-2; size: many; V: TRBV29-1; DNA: TGCAGCGTTGAACGAGGAGCGGGAGGGACCGGGGAGCTGTTTTTT; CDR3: CSVERGAGGTGELFF
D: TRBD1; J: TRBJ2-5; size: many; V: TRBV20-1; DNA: TGCAGTGCTAGAGACGGGACAGGGGTCCAAGAGACCCAGTACTTC; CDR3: CSARDGTGVQETQYF
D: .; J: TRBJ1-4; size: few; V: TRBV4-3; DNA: TGCGCCAGCAGCCAAACACTTGGACGCAAACTGTTTTTT; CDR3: CASSQTLGRKLFF
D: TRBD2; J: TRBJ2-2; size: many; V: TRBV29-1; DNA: TGCAGCGTTGGACTAGCGGGTCCGACCGGGGAGCTGTTTTTT; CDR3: CSVGLAGPTGELFF
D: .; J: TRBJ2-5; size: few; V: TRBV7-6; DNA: TGTGCCAGCAGCTTAGTCGGCCGGGCCCAAGAGACCCAGTACTTC; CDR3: CASSLVGRAQETQYF
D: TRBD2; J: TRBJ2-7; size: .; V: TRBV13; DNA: TGTGCCAGCAGTTTACTAGCGGGGGCTTCCGAGCAGTACTTC; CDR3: CASSLLAGASEQYF
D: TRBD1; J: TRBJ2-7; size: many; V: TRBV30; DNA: TGTGCCTGGAGTGTAACAGGGGGCATCGACGAGCAGTACTTC; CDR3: CAWSVTGGIDEQYF
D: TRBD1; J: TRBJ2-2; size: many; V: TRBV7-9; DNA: TGTGCCAGCATTACCCCGGACAGGGACACCGGGGAGCTGTTTTTT; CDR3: CASITPDRDTGELFF
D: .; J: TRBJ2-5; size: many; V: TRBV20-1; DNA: TGCAGTGCGGAAGAGGGACGACAAGAGACCCAGTACTTC; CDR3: CSAEEGRQETQYF
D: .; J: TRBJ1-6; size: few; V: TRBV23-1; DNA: TGCGCCAGCAGTCAAAAGAGTAGACCTAATTCACCCCTCCACTTT; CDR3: CASSQKSRPNSPLHF
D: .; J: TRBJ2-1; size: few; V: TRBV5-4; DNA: TGTGCCAGCAGCTGGGGGGATATATCGGGACGGGACTACAATGAGCAGTTCTTC; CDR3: CASSWGDISGRDYNEQFF
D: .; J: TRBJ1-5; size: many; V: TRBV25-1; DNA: TGTGCCAGCAGTGGTCGTCGTGTTTGGCCCCAGCATTTT; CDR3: CASSGRRVWPQHF
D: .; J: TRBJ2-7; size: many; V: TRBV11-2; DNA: TGTGCCAGCAGCTTAGAACGGACGACCTACGAGCAGTACTTC; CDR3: CASSLERTTYEQYF
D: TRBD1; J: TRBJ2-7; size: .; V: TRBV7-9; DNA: TGTACCAGCAGCCTTGGACAGGGGCCCCACTACGAGCAGTACTTC; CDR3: CTSSLGQGPHYEQYF